These 23 T cell receptor beta chains were all obtained from the same sample, sequenced in a study of blood T cell repertoires in COVID-19. The method was immunoSEQ multiplex PCR; TCRdb's version includes in-frame clones alone and lacks a portion of them. Of hundreds of thousands of clones listed, around 89% are singletons. The sequenced sample was peripheral blood. All receptors derive from a woman in her 40s who had recovered from COVID-19.

This chain links TRBV29-1 with TRBJ1-1, with D possibly being TRBD1 (5 bases). Germline CDR1 SQVTM, CDR2 ANQGSEA. The length of the CDR3 is 17 residues. Trimming removed 0 bases at V and 0 bases at J, with 17 bases between. CDR3 protein: CSVEDGVWGRMNTEAFF. The CDR3 coding sequence is TGCAGCGTTGAAGATGGGGTTTGGGGCCGAATGAACACTGAAGCTTTCTTT.

The chain links TRBV5-1 to TRBJ2-1, with TRBD2 matching over 9 bases. CDR3 length: 15 amino acids. The germline V gene has CDR1 SGHRS and CDR2 YFSETQ. Germline trimming cut 6 bases from V and 3 bases from J; bases unmatched to any gene: 7. CDR3 region: CASTSSGTNYNEQFF. In DNA form, the CDR3 reads TGCGCCAGCACCTCTAGCGGGACCAACTACAATGAGCAGTTCTTC.

The chain combines TRBV5-1 with TRBJ1-2, with a possible D match to TRBD1 (6 bases). The germline CDR1 and CDR2 sequences are SGHRS and YFSETQ. The V end was cut by 4 bases, the J end by 7 bases, with 11 bases between. The CDR3 is 12 residues long. The CDR3 loop is CASSPGGAGYTF. The DNA of the CDR3 is TGCGCCAGCAGCCCCGGGGGGGCTGGCTACACCTTC.

The chain carries TRBV19 and TRBJ2-2; TRBD1 aligns across 10 bases. The CDR3 runs to 15 residues. The trim removed 6 bases at V and 5 bases at J, leaving 6 bases unmatched. Germline V gene data show CDR1 as LNHDA and CDR2 as SQIVND (reference sequence). This CDR3 reads CASRRTGGWTGELFF. Here the CDR3 DNA reads TGTGCCAGTAGGCGGACAGGGGGGTGGACCGGGGAGCTGTTTTTT.

This chain uses TRBV30 with TRBJ2-1; 7 bases agree with TRBD1. The CDR3 has 15 amino acids. The germline gives CDR1 GTSNPN, CDR2 SVGIG (reference sequence). Unmatched junction bases numbered 2, after V lost 0 bases and J lost 0 bases. CDR3 sequence: CAWSVGGGSYNEQFF. The CDR3 nucleotides read TGTGCCTGGAGTGTAGGGGGCGGCTCCTACAATGAGCAGTTCTTC. The full variable domain, rest sourced from reference TRBV30 and TRBJ2-1, is SQTIHQWPATLVQPVGSPLSLECTVEGTSNPNLYWYRQAAGRGLQLLFYSVGIGQISSEVPQNLSASRPQDRQFILSSKKLLLSDSGFYLCAWSVGGGSYNEQFFGPGTRLTVL.

The chain recombines TRBV2 with TRBJ2-1, with 11 bases aligning to TRBD2. J gave up 7 bases and V 7 bases, and 12 bases lay outside the gene matches. Germline CDR1 and CDR2: SNHLY and FYNNEI. This CDR3 has 16 residues. CDR3 residues: CASTPELAGVGNEQFF. As DNA, the CDR3 is TGTGCCAGCACTCCAGAACTAGCGGGAGTGGGGAATGAGCAGTTCTTC.

The gene calls are TRBV5-5 and TRBJ1-5, with D maybe TRBD1 (5 bases). Trimming took off 4 bases at V and 0 bases at J, with 11 bases between the two ends. Germline CDR1 SGHKS, CDR2 YYEKEE (reference sequence). The CDR3 length is 15 residues. CDR3 nucleotide sequence: TGTGCCAGCAGCGGGGCGTATCTTAGCAATCAGCCCCAGCATTTT. As protein: CASSGAYLSNQPQHF.

The chain links TRBV27 to TRBJ2-7; 10 bases are shared with TRBD2. V was clipped by 3 bases and J by 5 bases; unmatched bases: 7. Germline assignment: CDR1 MNHEY and CDR2 SMNVEV (reference sequence). The CDR3 loop spans 15 amino acids. CDR3 coding DNA: TGTGCCAGCAGTTTGGCTAGCGGGAGTTGGCACGAGCAGTACTTC. Translation gives CASSLASGSWHEQYF.

The chain combines TRBV9 with TRBJ2-1; maybe TRBD2 (6 bases). The CDR3 loop spans 15 amino acids. Germline V gives CDR1 SGDLS, CDR2 YYNGEE. V lost 2 bases, J lost 7 bases, and 16 bases lay in between. The CDR3, as DNA: TGTGCCAGCAGCGTGAGGGCCGATGGGGGGAATGAGCAGTTCTTC. This gives the protein CASSVRADGGNEQFF.

This clone was detected only a few times. The chain carries TRBV4-2 and TRBJ2-7, with D possibly TRBD2 on 6 matching bases. Between the trimmed V and J ends, which lost 1 base and 4 bases, there was a span of 11 bases. This CDR3 is 14 amino acids long. Germline V gene sequence: CDR1 LGHNA, CDR2 YNFKEQ. The CDR3 DNA sequence: TGTGCCAGCAGCCAAGGTGGGACTGGATACGAGCAGTACTTC. It translates to CASSQGGTGYEQYF.

This sequence joins TRBV28 and TRBJ1-3, with TRBD1 as a possible D gene (5 bases). The germline CDR1 and CDR2 sequences are MDHEN and SYDVKM. V was shortened by 5 bases and J by 0 bases, with 14 bases between the two germline ends. This CDR3 has 16 residues. The chain's CDR3 is CASSGRGSSSGNTIYF. In DNA, the CDR3 is TGTGCCAGCAGTGGGCGGGGGTCGAGCTCTGGAAACACCATATATTTT.

The rearrangement joins TRBV30 to TRBJ1-4, with D possibly being TRBD1 (6 bases). The germline V gene encodes CDR1 GTSNPN and CDR2 SVGIG (reference sequence). The CDR3 runs to 15 residues. V was cut by 0 bases and J by 8 bases, with 16 bases left in between. As DNA, the CDR3 is TGTGCCTGGAGTGTACAGGGAGGGGTGGGAGAAAAACTGTTTTTT. Its protein is CAWSVQGGVGEKLFF.

The sample holds one count of this clone. The V call is TRBV7-3, the J call TRBJ2-1; 16 bases are a match to TRBD2. The V segment lost 5 bases and the J segment 7 bases; nucleotides outside the gene matches: 11. Looked up from germline, CDR1 is SGHTA and CDR2 is FQGTGA. This CDR3 contains 18 residues. CDR3 loop: CASSTQGLAGGPGNEQFF. As DNA, the CDR3 is TGTGCCAGCAGCACACAGGGACTAGCGGGAGGGCCGGGGAATGAGCAGTTCTTC. Drawing the rest from reference TRBV7-3 and TRBJ2-1, the complete variable domain is GAGVSQTPSNKVTEKGKYVELRCDPISGHTALYWYRQSLGQGPEFLIYFQGTGAADDSGLPNDRFFAVRPEGSVSTLKIQRTERGDSAVYLCASSTQGLAGGPGNEQFFGPGTRLTVL.

This chain joins TRBV6-2 or TRBV6-3 and TRBJ2-2; 9 positions match TRBD1. This CDR3 is 17 amino acids long. V lost 5 bases, J lost 5 bases, and 12 bases stayed unmatched. The germline CDR1 and CDR2 sequences are MNHEY and SVGEGT. The CDR3 DNA follows: TGTGCCAGCAGTAAACCTACAGGGGGCGCTGATACCGGGGAGCTGTTTTTT. Encoded protein: CASSKPTGGADTGELFF.

This clone appeared a single time. The genes are TRBV30 and TRBJ1-5; 7 bases fit TRBD1. V was pared by 6 bases and J by 0 bases, with 5 bases of the junction left unmatched. Germline CDR1 and CDR2: GTSNPN and SVGIG (reference sequence). This CDR3 has 14 residues. The CDR3 region is CACPDRASNQPQHF. In DNA form, the CDR3 reads TGTGCCTGCCCCGACAGGGCTAGCAATCAGCCCCAGCATTTT.

The rearrangement joins TRBV6-1 to TRBJ1-4; no definite D call. The CDR3 contains 15 residues. V shed 2 bases and J shed 3 bases, with 10 bases lying between them. Germline-derived CDR1 and CDR2 are MNHNS and SASEGT. The CDR3 is CASSESGLPNEKLFF. The CDR3 nucleotides read TGTGCCAGCAGTGAAAGTGGGCTCCCTAATGAAAAACTGTTTTTT.

The chain recombines TRBV9 with TRBJ1-4; no clear D. CDR1 is SGDLS, CDR2 YYNGEE, per germline. Trimming pared 0 bases from V and 7 bases from J, leaving 13 bases between. The CDR3 length is 15 residues. The CDR3 loop reads CASSVGGGGSEKLFF. The CDR3 DNA sequence: TGTGCCAGCAGCGTAGGAGGTGGCGGCAGTGAAAAACTGTTTTTT.

The rearrangement joins TRBV4-2 to TRBJ2-7, with 10 bases identical to TRBD2. Looked up from germline, CDR1 is LGHNA and CDR2 is YNFKEQ. V was pared by 1 base and J by 4 bases, with 10 bases of the junction left unmatched. CDR3 length equals 17 residues. CDR3 nucleotide sequence: TGTGCCAGCAGCCAAGGGGTAGCGGGAGGTTTTGGTTACGAGCAGTACTTC. It is translated as CASSQGVAGGFGYEQYF.

This chain joins TRBV18 and TRBJ2-1; 10 bases are shared with TRBD2. Germline-derived CDR1 and CDR2 are KGHSH and LQKENI. This CDR3 region has 15 residues. V lost 6 bases and J lost 4; bases outside the gene matches: 6. The chain's CDR3 is CASSETSGPYNEQFF. The CDR3 coding sequence is TGTGCCAGCTCCGAGACTAGCGGGCCTTACAATGAGCAGTTCTTC.

The CDR3 loop reads CASSYAGTGRYEQYV. CDR3 nucleotides: TGTGCCAGCAGTTACGCGGGGACAGGGAGGTACGAGCAGTACGTC. This chain links TRBV6-2 or TRBV6-3 with TRBJ2-7; 9 positions match TRBD1. CDR3 length equals 15 residues. Looked up from germline, CDR1 is MNHEY and CDR2 is SVGEGT. With V trimmed by 2 bases and J by 4 bases, 6 bases remained unmatched.

This chain joins TRBV9 and TRBJ2-2, with 10 bases identical to TRBD2. This CDR3 region has 16 residues. CDR1 is SGDLS and CDR2 is YYNGEE in the germline V gene. J gave up 4 bases and V 0 bases, and 3 bases lay outside the gene matches. The CDR3 here is CASSVATSGPTGELFF. CDR3 DNA: TGTGCCAGCAGCGTAGCGACTAGCGGGCCCACCGGGGAGCTGTTTTTT.

This clone has just a few counts. J is TRBJ1-1 and V is TRBV6-5; 10 bases match TRBD1. The V gene's germline CDR1 is MNHEY and CDR2 SVGAGI. This CDR3 has 13 residues. V lost 10 bases and J lost 8; bases outside the gene matches: 10. CDR3 DNA: TGTGCCACCTCCCGGGGACAGGGGTACGAAGCTTTCTTT. Its translation is CATSRGQGYEAFF.

V usage is TRBV7-9 and J usage is TRBJ2-1; 9 nucleotides align to TRBD2. The CDR3 is 17 residues long. The germline V gene has CDR1 SEHNR and CDR2 FQNEAQ (reference sequence). Trimming took 5 bases from V and 0 from J; bases not matched to a gene: 8. CDR3 DNA: TGTGCCAGCAGCCCCCGACTAGCGGAAAGCTCCTACAATGAGCAGTTCTTC. It codes for CASSPRLAESSYNEQFF.